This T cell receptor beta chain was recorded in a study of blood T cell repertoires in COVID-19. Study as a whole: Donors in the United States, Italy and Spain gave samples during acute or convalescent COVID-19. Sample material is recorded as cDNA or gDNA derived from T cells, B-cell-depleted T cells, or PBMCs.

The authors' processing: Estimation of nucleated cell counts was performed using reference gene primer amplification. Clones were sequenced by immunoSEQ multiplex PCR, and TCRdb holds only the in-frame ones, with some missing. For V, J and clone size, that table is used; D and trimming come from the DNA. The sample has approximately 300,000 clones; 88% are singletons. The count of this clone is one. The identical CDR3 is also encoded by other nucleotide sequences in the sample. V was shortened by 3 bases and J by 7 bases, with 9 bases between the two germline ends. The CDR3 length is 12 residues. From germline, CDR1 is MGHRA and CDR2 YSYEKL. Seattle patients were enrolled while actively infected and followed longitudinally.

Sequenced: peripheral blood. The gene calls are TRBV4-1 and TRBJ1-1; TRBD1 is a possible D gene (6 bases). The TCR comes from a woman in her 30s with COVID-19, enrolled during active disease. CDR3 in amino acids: CASSHQGYEAFF. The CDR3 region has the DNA TGCGCCAGCAGCCACCAGGGGTATGAAGCTTTCTTT.